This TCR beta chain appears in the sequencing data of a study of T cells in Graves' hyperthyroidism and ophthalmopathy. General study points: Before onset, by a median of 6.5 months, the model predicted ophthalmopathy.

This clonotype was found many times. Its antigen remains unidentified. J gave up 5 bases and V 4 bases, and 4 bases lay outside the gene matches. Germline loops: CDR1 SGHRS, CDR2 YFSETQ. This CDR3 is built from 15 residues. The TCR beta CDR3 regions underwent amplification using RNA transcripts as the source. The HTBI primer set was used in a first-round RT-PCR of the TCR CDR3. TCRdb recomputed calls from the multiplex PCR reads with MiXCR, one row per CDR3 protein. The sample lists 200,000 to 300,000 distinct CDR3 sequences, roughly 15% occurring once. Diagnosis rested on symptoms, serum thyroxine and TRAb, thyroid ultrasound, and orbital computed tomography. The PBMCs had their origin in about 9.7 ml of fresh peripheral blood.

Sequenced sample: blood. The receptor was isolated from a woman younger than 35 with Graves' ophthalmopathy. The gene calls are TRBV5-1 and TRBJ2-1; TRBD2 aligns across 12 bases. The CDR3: CASSLLAGGDNEQFF. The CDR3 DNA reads TGCGCCAGCAGCCTACTAGCGGGGGGTGACAATGAGCAGTTCTTC.